This T cell receptor beta chain came from a study of control samples from healthy donors and cancer patients. Germline values: CDR1 GTSNPN, CDR2 SVGIG (reference sequence). Trimming removed 4 bases at V and 13 bases at J, with 25 bases between. CDR3 length: 15 amino acids. This table comes from immunoSEQ multiplex PCR, and its TCRdb copy is limited to in-frame clones, with some not included. In the table there are fewer than 85,000 clones, about 95% of which are singletons. The sample holds one count of this clone. The clonotype was recovered from a woman in her thirties in good health. Sequenced sample: blood. V gene TRBV30 combines with J gene TRBJ2-2; a weak D match, TRBD1 (6 bases). CDR3 residues: CAWTFTGKRSWGLFF. CDR3 in DNA: TGTGCCTGGACCTTCACAGGGAAGCGGTCATGGGGGCTGTTTTTT.